The source of this T cell receptor (beta chain) is a study of cytomegalovirus exposure and HLA in healthy donors. Study-level information: Later analysis reported that the 120 or so validation repertoires shared the platform of the 500 to 750 first-cohort repertoires.

Sequencing used immunoSEQ multiplex PCR; TCRdb keeps in-frame clones, though not all of them. In the table there are roughly 280,000 clones, 80% to 90% of which are singletons. The CDR3 is 14 residues long. The V gene's germline CDR1 is MNHEY and CDR2 SVGAGI. V was trimmed by 3 bases and J by 4 bases, leaving 12 bases between them. On this clone: Its antigen is currently unknown.

Study-wide results and caveats: Subsequent analysis found a tendency for first-cohort TCR clusters to co-occur within the 120 or so validation repertoires. The classifier reportedly diagnosed cytomegalovirus status with high specificity and sensitivity.

Sequenced: PBMCs. The chain joins TRBV6-5 to TRBJ2-5; D is undetermined. The source of this sequence is a woman aged 18-29 years in good health and CMV-seronegative. CDR3: CASSYLGLGETQYF. The CDR3 nucleotides read TGTGCCAGCAGTTATCTCGGGTTAGGAGAGACCCAGTACTTC.